Listed below are T cell receptor beta chains from one sample, sequenced in a study of human T cells and chemical hapten exposure. TCRdb re-derived calls from the RACE reads in MiXCR, one entry per CDR3 protein. The sample lists fewer than 300,000 distinct CDR3 sequences, 7.5% to 8% occurring once. The sample consisted of whole blood, taken in connection with sensitization to the hapten diphenylcyclopropenone (DPC). Every receptor here comes from a man between 18 and 35 years old with alopecia areata. Some clones in this sample may be carry-over from other donors' samples. Each CDR3 is given with its conserved first and last residue. The D gene is left open where the match is weak. A row's size may be missing; if present it is once, few, many or a size class.

V	J	D	size	CDR3	DNA
TRBV9	TRBJ2-1	-	few	CASSVEGLSYNEQFF	TGTGCCAGCAGCGTAGAGGGCCTCTCCTACAATGAGCAGTTCTTC
TRBV6-2/TRBV6-3	TRBJ2-1	TRBD2	many	CASTNRRTSHSF	TGTGCCAGCACCAACAGGAGGACTAGCCACTCCTTC
TRBV5-1	TRBJ2-5	-	many	CASSSSGRREETQYF	TGCGCCAGCAGCTCCTCGGGACGCAGAGAAGAGACCCAGTACTTC
TRBV6-6	TRBJ2-3	-	-	CASRARLVPTSGHTDTQYF	TGTGCCAGCAGGGCTAGACTAGTCCCTACATCAGGACACACAGATACGCAGTATTTT
TRBV24-1	TRBJ2-3	-	-	CATSQSDTQYF	TGTGCCACCAGTCAGTCAGATACGCAGTATTTT
TRBV4-1	TRBJ2-3	-	many	CASSQVRLVKADTQYF	TGCGCCAGCAGCCAAGTGCGACTAGTTAAGGCAGATACGCAGTATTTT
TRBV6-2/TRBV6-3	TRBJ2-2	-	-	CASRPTSGELFF	TGTGCCAGCAGACCGACTAGCGGGGAGCTGTTTTTT
TRBV2	TRBJ1-2	-	-	CASIEGILDGYTF	TGTGCCAGCATCGAGGGGATCCTAGATGGCTACACCTTC
TRBV4-3	TRBJ1-2	-	many	CASSQDPSYGYTF	TGCGCCAGCAGCCAGGACCCTAGCTATGGCTACACCTTC
TRBV7-3	TRBJ2-2	-	-	CASSSTPQVTGELFF	TGTGCCAGCAGCTCTACCCCACAGGTTACCGGGGAGCTGTTTTTT
TRBV6-6	TRBJ1-6	-	-	CASSNRDTRSPLHF	TGTGCCAGCAGTAACCGGGACACGAGATCACCCCTCCACTTT
TRBV27	TRBJ2-1	TRBD2	many	CASSVILAGGPIYNEQFF	TGTGCCAGCAGTGTCATTCTAGCGGGGGGACCTATCTACAATGAGCAGTTCTTC
TRBV12-3/TRBV12-4	TRBJ2-1	-	-	CAAGRFSYNEQFF	TGTGCCGCCGGCCGGTTTTCTTACAATGAGCAGTTCTTC
TRBV12-3/TRBV12-4	TRBJ1-2	-	few	CASSLYRRDYGYTF	TGTGCCAGCAGTTTATACAGGCGAGACTATGGCTACACCTTC
TRBV4-3	TRBJ1-2	TRBD1	-	CASSQDDRGQIGYTF	TGCGCCAGCAGCCAAGATGACAGGGGACAAATCGGCTACACCTTC
TRBV7-9	TRBJ2-7	-	many	CASSLMAAYEQYF	TGTGCCAGCAGCCTAATGGCGGCCTACGAGCAGTACTTC
TRBV5-4	TRBJ2-3	TRBD2	few	CASSLTLAGLKGKDTQYF	TGTGCCAGCAGCTTGACTCTAGCGGGGTTAAAAGGGAAAGATACGCAGTATTTT
TRBV25-1	TRBJ1-2	TRBD1	-	CASRSPSGTENYGYTF	TGTGCCAGCAGATCTCCTTCCGGGACAGAAAACTATGGCTACACCTTC
TRBV9	TRBJ2-1	TRBD2	-	CASSPGTNYNEQFF	TGTGCCAGCAGCCCGGGGACTAACTACAATGAGCAGTTCTTC
TRBV6-5	TRBJ1-2	TRBD1	many	CASSLGQGSGYTF	TGTGCCAGCAGTTTGGGACAGGGAAGTGGCTACACCTTC
TRBV28	TRBJ1-5	-	few	CASSILDMDQPQHF	TGTGCCAGCAGTATACTTGACATGGATCAGCCCCAGCATTTT
TRBV24-1	TRBJ1-4	-	many	CATSGGPWVNEKLFF	TGTGCCACCAGTGGGGGGCCATGGGTTAATGAAAAACTGTTTTTT
TRBV11-2	TRBJ2-3	-	few	CASKLFWVGVPDTQYF	TGTGCCAGCAAGCTTTTCTGGGTCGGCGTACCAGATACGCAGTATTTT
TRBV12-3/TRBV12-4	TRBJ1-6	-	few	CASTLGSGIGSPLHF	TGTGCCAGCACCCTAGGGTCAGGTATAGGTTCACCCCTCCACTTT
TRBV20-1	TRBJ2-1	TRBD2	few	CSELAGGRGEQFF	TGCAGTGAACTAGCGGGGGGGCGTGGTGAGCAGTTCTTC
TRBV25-1	TRBJ1-2	-	many	CASSESGQIVSYGYTF	TGTGCCAGCAGTGAATCTGGACAGATAGTCTCCTATGGCTACACCTTC
TRBV6-2/TRBV6-3	TRBJ1-4	-	many	CASSSGEKLFF	TGTGCCAGCAGTTCGGGCGAAAAACTGTTTTTT
TRBV20-1	TRBJ2-2	-	-	CSGRQVDTGELFF	TGCAGTGGTAGACAGGTCGACACCGGGGAGCTGTTTTTT
TRBV11-2	TRBJ2-2	TRBD1	few	CASSADRVNTGELFF	TGTGCCAGCAGCGCGGACAGGGTTAACACCGGGGAGCTGTTTTTT
TRBV4-1	TRBJ1-4	-	-	CASSQETKLFF	TGCGCCAGCAGCCAAGAAACAAAACTGTTTTTT
TRBV29-1	TRBJ2-4	-	few	CSVATAYFKNIQYF	TGCAGCGTTGCCACCGCCTATTTCAAAAACATTCAGTACTTC
TRBV20-1	TRBJ1-1	-	-	CSARDQGRVTEAFF	TGCAGTGCTAGAGATCAGGGAAGAGTCACTGAAGCTTTCTTT
TRBV27	TRBJ1-1	-	many	CASSSLEGWWTEAFF	TGTGCCAGCAGTTCTTTGGAGGGGTGGTGGACTGAAGCTTTCTTT
TRBV11-1	TRBJ2-1	-	few	CASSKLRDSTPNEQFF	TGTGCCAGCAGCAAGCTCCGGGACTCCACCCCCAATGAGCAGTTCTTC